Listed below are T cell receptor beta chains from one sample, sequenced in a study of tumor T cells in aggressive B-cell lymphoma. TCRdb's table, derived via immunoSEQ multiplex PCR, lists solely in-frame clones and lacks some. This table has about 700 clones, just under 90% appearing once. The sample consisted of tumor tissue. The source is an adult with diffuse large B cell lymphoma. Each CDR3 is given with its conserved first and last residue. Fields, in order: V gene, J gene, clone size, D gene, CDR3 protein, CDR3 DNA. D genes are given only for firm matches. The listing skips clone size in some rows; elsewhere it reads once, few, many or a size class.

TRBV19	TRBJ2-3	.	TRBD1	CASSGGQGWTDTQYF	TGTGCCAGTAGTGGCGGACAGGGGTGGACAGATACGCAGTATTTT
TRBV9	TRBJ2-3	.	.	CASSPRERRDTQYF	TGTGCCAGCAGCCCCCGGGAAAGGAGAGATACGCAGTATTTT
TRBV2	TRBJ2-3	.	TRBD2	CASSRDYTDTQYF	TGTGCCAGCAGCAGGGACTACACAGATACGCAGTATTTT
TRBV5-1	TRBJ1-3	.	TRBD1	CASSWDRTNSGNTIYF	TGCGCCAGCAGCTGGGACAGGACGAACTCTGGAAACACCATATATTTT
TRBV5-1	TRBJ1-1	once	TRBD1	CASSPGTEGSAFF	TGCGCCAGCAGCCCTGGGACAGAGGGGTCAGCTTTCTTT
TRBV28	TRBJ1-1	.	.	CATLLNTEAFF	TGTGCCACCCTCCTGAACACTGAAGCTTTCTTT
TRBV2	TRBJ2-1	.	.	CAGGQYNEQFF	TGTGCCGGCGGACAGTACAATGAGCAGTTCTTC
TRBV7-3	TRBJ2-7	.	TRBD1	CASSQPPDRETYEQYF	TGTGCCAGCAGCCAACCCCCGGACAGGGAAACCTACGAGCAGTACTTC
TRBV4-2	TRBJ1-1	.	.	CASSQYREVSEAFF	TGTGCCAGCAGCCAATACAGGGAAGTGTCTGAAGCTTTCTTT
TRBV9	TRBJ1-1	.	.	CASSVDMTTTEEAFF	TGTGCCAGCAGCGTAGATATGACGACAACTGAAGAAGCTTTCTTT
TRBV28	TRBJ2-1	.	.	CASSTSDSPSSYNEQFF	TGTGCCAGCAGTACCTCGGACTCCCCAAGCTCCTACAATGAGCAGTTCTTC
TRBV19	TRBJ2-2	.	.	CASSKQVGGLNTGELFF	TGTGCCAGTAGTAAGCAGGTGGGGGGGCTGAACACCGGGGAGCTGTTTTTT
TRBV19	TRBJ2-1	once	TRBD2	CASSDFSGRMYNEQFF	TGTGCCAGTAGCGACTTTAGCGGGAGGATGTACAATGAGCAGTTCTTC
TRBV14	TRBJ2-3	few	TRBD2	CASSQGLAVITDTQYF	TGTGCCAGCAGCCAAGGACTAGCGGTTATCACAGATACGCAGTATTTT
TRBV2	TRBJ1-5	.	.	CASSSHSNQPQHF	TGTGCCAGCAGTTCCCATAGCAATCAGCCCCAGCATTTT
TRBV5-4	TRBJ2-3	once	TRBD2	CASSLSGSHTQYF	TGTGCCAGCAGCCTGAGCGGGAGCCATACGCAGTATTTT
TRBV4-2	TRBJ1-3	once	.	CASSQDLGSGNTIYF	TGTGCCAGCAGCCAAGATCTCGGCTCTGGAAACACCATATATTTT
TRBV18	TRBJ1-1	.	.	CASSPRTAVYTEAFF	TGTGCCAGCTCACCTAGGACAGCGGTCTACACTGAAGCTTTCTTT
TRBV5-1	TRBJ1-6	.	.	CASSLGQDNSPLHF	TGCGCCAGCAGCTTGGGGCAGGATAATTCACCCCTCCACTTT
TRBV2	TRBJ2-7	.	TRBD1	CASSENRDRDEQYF	TGTGCCAGCAGTGAAAACCGGGACAGGGACGAGCAGTACTTC
TRBV7-9	TRBJ1-1	.	.	CASSFEMNTEAFF	TGTGCCAGCAGCTTCGAGATGAACACTGAAGCTTTCTTT
TRBV7-3	TRBJ2-7	.	.	CANDPERRPRYEQYF	TGTGCTAATGACCCCGAGCGGCGCCCCCGGTACGAGCAGTACTTC
TRBV5-4	TRBJ1-2	.	TRBD1	CASSPMTGALGYGYTF	TGTGCCAGCAGCCCAATGACAGGGGCCCTCGGCTATGGCTACACCTTC
TRBV5-1	TRBJ2-3	.	.	CASSHGTRTDTQYF	TGCGCCAGCAGCCACGGGACACGTACAGATACGCAGTATTTT
TRBV5-1	TRBJ2-5	few	.	CASSLGQLRETQYF	TGCGCCAGCAGCTTGGGACAACTCCGGGAGACCCAGTACTTC
TRBV15	TRBJ1-2	once	TRBD1	CATTLDRGNYGYTF	TGTGCCACCACCTTGGACAGGGGGAACTATGGCTACACCTTC
TRBV5-5	TRBJ1-3	.	.	CASSLLDRSSGNTIYF	TGTGCCAGCAGCCTACTTGACAGGTCCTCTGGAAACACCATATATTTT
TRBV5-8	TRBJ1-4	.	.	CASSHQGWGNEKLFF	TGTGCCAGCAGCCATCAGGGTTGGGGCAATGAAAAACTGTTTTTT
TRBV19	TRBJ2-2	.	.	CASTLGGTGELFF	TGTGCCAGTACCTTAGGAGGCACCGGGGAGCTGTTTTTT
TRBV21-1	TRBJ2-2	.	.	CASSKEWGLGTGELFF	.
TRBV7-8	TRBJ1-1	.	TRBD1	CASSLPTGGAFF	TGTGCCAGCAGCTTACCCACAGGGGGAGCTTTCTTT
TRBV27	TRBJ1-2	.	.	CASRPYQAIYGYTF	TGTGCCAGCCGACCGTATCAGGCGATCTATGGCTACACCTTC
TRBV10-3	TRBJ2-5	.	TRBD2	CAISAGGQETQYF	TGTGCCATCAGTGCGGGGGGGCAAGAGACCCAGTACTTC
TRBV4-1	TRBJ2-7	.	.	CASSQVSGAEQYF	TGCGCCAGCAGCCAAGTGTCAGGGGCCGAGCAGTACTTC
TRBV7-3	TRBJ2-1	.	.	CASSNNSKPYNEQFF	TGTGCCAGCAGCAATAACAGTAAACCGTACAATGAGCAGTTCTTC
TRBV25-1	TRBJ2-2	.	TRBD1	CASSEATGYSGELFF	TGTGCCAGCAGTGAAGCGACAGGGTATTCCGGGGAGCTATTTTTT
TRBV28	TRBJ1-2	.	.	CASSIGGVAYGYTF	TGTGCCAGCTCAATTGGGGGGGTGGCCTATGGCTACACCTTC
TRBV11-2	TRBJ2-1	.	.	CASSLDPVSSYNEQFF	TGTGCCAGCAGCTTAGATCCGGTAAGCTCCTACAATGAGCAGTTCTTC
TRBV28	TRBJ1-1	.	TRBD1	CASTPDRANTEAFF	TGTGCCAGCACCCCCGACAGGGCCAACACTGAAGCTTTCTTT
TRBV5-1	TRBJ1-1	.	.	CASSLAGPNTEAFF	TGCGCCAGCAGCTTGGCAGGCCCGAACACTGAAGCTTTCTTT
TRBV19	TRBJ1-1	.	.	CASSIGQKNTEAFF	TGTGCCAGTAGTATCGGACAGAAGAACACTGAAGCTTTCTTT
TRBV29-1	TRBJ2-3	.	.	CSVPRVAGSTDTQYF	TGCAGCGTCCCCCGGGTGGCAGGGAGCACAGATACGCAGTATTTT
TRBV9	TRBJ2-1	.	TRBD1	CASSRGQGKWNEQFF	TGTGCCAGCAGCAGGGGACAGGGGAAGTGGAATGAGCAGTTCTTC
TRBV28	TRBJ2-7	.	.	CASEQGSPYEQYF	TGTGCCAGCGAGCAGGGCTCCCCCTACGAGCAGTACTTC
TRBV2	TRBJ2-7	.	TRBD2	CADLTEAGGSYEQYF	TGTGCCGACCTAACAGAAGCGGGAGGTTCCTACGAGCAGTACTTC
TRBV19	TRBJ1-2	.	.	CASSMGAMANYGYTF	TGTGCCAGTAGTATGGGAGCTATGGCTAACTATGGCTACACCTTC
TRBV27	TRBJ1-6	.	.	CASSWSGDSPLHF	TGTGCCAGCAGTTGGTCCGGGGATTCACCCCTCCACTTT
TRBV6-1	TRBJ2-5	.	.	CASSGSYQETQYF	TGTGCCAGCAGTGGGAGCTACCAAGAGACCCAGTACTTC
TRBV29-1	TRBJ1-1	few	TRBD1	CSVLTGRNTEAFF	TGCAGCGTGTTGACAGGGAGGAACACTGAAGCTTTCTTT
TRBV5-1	TRBJ1-2	.	.	CASSLLSGGNGYTF	TGCGCCAGCAGCTTGCTGTCCGGCGGAAATGGCTACACCTTC
TRBV27	TRBJ2-5	.	.	CASSLGGWETQYF	TGTGCCAGCAGTCTTGGAGGGTGGGAGACCCAGTACTTC
TRBV9	TRBJ2-3	.	.	CAGSVDEDGGTDTQYF	TGTGCCGGCAGCGTAGACGAGGACGGGGGCACAGATACGCAGTATTTT
TRBV20-1	TRBJ1-1	.	.	CSAWREGASF	TGCAGTGCTTGGAGGGAGGGAGCTTCCTTT
TRBV5-4	TRBJ2-3	.	TRBD2	CASSYRLAGVRDTQYF	TGTGCCAGCAGCTACCGACTAGCGGGAGTGCGAGATACGCAGTATTTT
TRBV19	TRBJ1-2	.	.	CASAETVKYGYTF	TGTGCCAGCGCCGAGACAGTCAAGTATGGCTACACCTTC
TRBV5-1	TRBJ2-6	.	.	CASSLGLDSSGANVLTF	TGCGCCAGCAGCCTGGGGCTAGACTCTTCTGGGGCCAACGTCCTGACTTTC
TRBV6-5	TRBJ1-4	.	.	CASSYRRGEKLFF	TGTGCCAGCAGTTATCGGCGGGGTGAAAAACTGTTTTTT
TRBV5-4	TRBJ2-7	.	.	CASSPAGIGGTSYEQYF	TGTGCCAGCAGCCCCGCGGGAATTGGGGGGACCAGCTACGAGCAGTACTTC